This TCR beta chain was recovered during a study of blood T cell repertoires in COVID-19. Across the whole study: In each case, the material was cDNA or gDNA derived from T cells, B-cell-depleted T cells, or PBMCs.

The CDR3 totals 15 residues. Germline values: CDR1 SGHDN, CDR2 FVKESK. Trimming took off 4 bases at V and 2 bases at J, with 15 bases between the two ends. Produced via immunoSEQ multiplex PCR; TCRdb's table is partial and in-frame only. Found here are about 220,000 clones, roughly 84% of them singletons; the top ten hold less than 20%. The sequencing sample was made of peripheral blood. The V call is TRBV14, the J call TRBJ2-7; maybe TRBD2 (5 bases). The sequence was collected from a man aged 25 to 40 with active or convalescent COVID-19. The CDR3 DNA follows: TGTGCCAGCAGCCCCGGACTGGTCCCAGCCTACGAGCAGTACTTC. This encodes CASSPGLVPAYEQYF.